This T cell receptor beta chain was recorded in a study of cytomegalovirus exposure and HLA in healthy donors. Trimming cost V 10 bases and J 3 bases, with 7 bases left between them. This CDR3 is built from 12 residues. The germline V gene encodes CDR1 LNHDA and CDR2 SQIVND (reference sequence). A multiplex PCR was run with 60 Vbeta primers and 13 Jbeta primers. Assay used: immunoSEQ multiplex PCR; TCRdb lists only in-frame clones, some missing. Of under 200,000 clones in the sample, roughly two thirds are singletons; the top ten hold roughly 4.4%. The origin of this receptor is a young woman in good health and CMV-seropositive. Source material: PBMCs. J is TRBJ2-6 and V is TRBV19; the D is unclear. CDR3 sequence: CATSVGANVLTF. CDR3 coding DNA: TGTGCCACCTCGGTTGGGGCCAACGTCCTGACTTTC.